This is a list of T cell receptor beta chains from one sample in a study of blood T cells in healthy people across ages. TCRdb processed the 5' RACE reads anew with MiXCR; each CDR3 protein has one entry. The sample comprises roughly 1.5 million distinct CDR3 sequences, about 42% of which are singletons, and approximately 4% rests with the top ten. What was sequenced was blood. These receptor sequences come from a woman aged 18-30 years in good health. The CDR3 runs from the conserved cysteine through the conserved F or W. D genes are given only for firm matches. Some rows have no size entry. The others give once, few or many, or a class for an expanded clone.

v_call	clone_size	cdr3_length	j_call	d_call	cdr3_nt	cdr3_aa
TRBV7-2	few	15	TRBJ2-7	TRBD1	TGTGCCAGCAGCTTATCCGCACAGGGGTACAACGAGCAGTACTTC	CASSLSAQGYNEQYF
TRBV9	.	15	TRBJ2-1	.	TGTGCCAGCAGCGTAGCTACAGGGATCCACAATGAGCAGTTCTTC	CASSVATGIHNEQFF
TRBV9	.	14	TRBJ2-7	.	TGTGCCAGCAGCGTAGGCGGGGAATCCTACGAGCAGTACTTC	CASSVGGESYEQYF
TRBV7-2	.	15	TRBJ1-1	.	TGTGCCAGCAGCTTAGGGGCACAGCTGAACACTGAAGCTTTCTTT	CASSLGAQLNTEAFF
TRBV12-5	once	12	TRBJ2-1	.	TGTGCTAGTGGTTTGGAGGGGGTCGAGCAGTTCTTC	CASGLEGVEQFF
TRBV12-3/TRBV12-4	.	16	TRBJ2-1	.	TGTGCCAGCAGCCCTCATGGGCGGGGAGGCTACAATGGGCAGTTCTTC	CASSPHGRGGYNGQFF
TRBV9	many	15	TRBJ2-7	TRBD1	TGTGCCAGCAGCGTAGAGGGACAGGGTATCTACGAGCAGTACTTC	CASSVEGQGIYEQYF
TRBV11-2	.	15	TRBJ1-2	TRBD1	TGTGCCAGCAGTTCTGTGAGGGGGCGTGCCTATGGCTACACCTTC	CASSSVRGRAYGYTF
TRBV7-9	few	14	TRBJ1-4	TRBD1	TGTGCCAGCGCGTGGACAGGAATTAATGAAAAACTGTTTTTT	CASAWTGINEKLFF
TRBV7-2	.	14	TRBJ2-7	TRBD2	TGTGCCAGCATCCCGACTAGCGGGGGATACGAGCAGTACTTC	CASIPTSGGYEQYF
TRBV20-1	.	15	TRBJ2-7	.	TGCAGTGCACATCATCCGAGTGGGACCTACCGCGAGCAGTACTTC	CSAHHPSGTYREQYF
TRBV19	.	13	TRBJ1-5	TRBD1	TGTGCCACCTGGGACAGGGATAATCAGCCCCAGCATTTT	CATWDRDNQPQHF
TRBV20-1	.	13	TRBJ1-2	.	TGCAGTGCGGTGGACATCGATAACTATGGCTACACCTTC	CSAVDIDNYGYTF
TRBV29-1	.	15	TRBJ2-5	TRBD1	TGCAGCGTTGGGTTTGGACAGGCCACCCAAGAGACCCAGTACTTC	CSVGFGQATQETQYF
TRBV12-3/TRBV12-4	.	14	TRBJ1-1	.	TGTGCCAGCAGCCCCTCCGGGGGTGCAACTGAAGCTTTCTTT	CASSPSGGATEAFF
TRBV7-2	few	16	TRBJ2-3	.	TGTGCCAGCAGCTTAGCCTTCGGGGACGTAGCAGATACGCAGTATTTT	CASSLAFGDVADTQYF
TRBV7-9	.	15	TRBJ2-7	TRBD1	TGTGCCAGCAGCCTCTACCGGGACAGTTCTTACGAGCAGTACTTC	CASSLYRDSSYEQYF
TRBV6-5	.	14	TRBJ2-4	TRBD1	TGTGCCAGCAGCCCCGGGACAGGGATGGACATTCAGTACTTC	CASSPGTGMDIQYF
TRBV6-5	few	16	TRBJ1-2	.	TGTGCCAGCAGTTACTCGCGATTGCGGGACGTCTATGGCTACACCTTC	CASSYSRLRDVYGYTF
TRBV7-9	few	14	TRBJ2-1	.	TGTGCCAGCAGCCCCCCCATACCCTACAATGAGCAGTTCTTC	CASSPPIPYNEQFF
TRBV29-1	.	13	TRBJ1-1	.	TGCAGCGTGCTACCGCAGAGAAACACTGAAGCTTTCTTT	CSVLPQRNTEAFF
TRBV29-1	few	18	TRBJ2-1	TRBD2	TGCAGCGTTGAAGGTCTACTAGCGGGAGCCAGCTCCTACAATGAGCAGTTCTTC	CSVEGLLAGASSYNEQFF
TRBV6-2/TRBV6-3	.	15	TRBJ1-2	TRBD1	TGTGCCAGCAGTTACTCATCGGACAGGGAGTATGGCTACACCTTC	CASSYSSDREYGYTF